This entry lists 31 T cell receptor beta chains sequenced from one sample in a study of T cell responses to AZD1222 COVID-19 vaccine. TCRdb's copy holds only in-frame clones and misses some; the assay was immunoSEQ multiplex PCR. Altogether about 90,000 clones are present, 70% to 90% being singletons, with the ten largest covering more than 5%. The specimen was peripheral blood, collected 28 days after the second AZD1222 dose. These receptors were collected from an adult who received the AZD1222 COVID-19 vaccine.

V gene TRBV9 combines with J gene TRBJ2-5, with 8 positions matching TRBD1. V shed 4 bases, J shed 3 bases, and the junction held 11 bases outside the gene matches. Germline lookup yields CDR1 SGDLS and CDR2 YYNGEE. The CDR3 consists of 16 residues. CDR3 loop: CASSSAPGQVEETQYF. DNA for the CDR3: TGTGCCAGCAGCTCCGCCCCGGGACAGGTGGAAGAGACCCAGTACTTC.

This chain uses TRBV9 with TRBJ2-3; D remains ambiguous. The CDR3 is made up of 14 amino acids. Germline lookup yields CDR1 SGDLS and CDR2 YYNGEE. V was clipped by 3 bases and J by 4 bases, with 12 bases between them. CDR3 DNA: TGTGCCAGCAGCGCGTCCTCCCGCTCAGATACGCAGTATTTT. Its protein is CASSASSRSDTQYF.

On this clone itself: Other nucleotide sequences from this sample produce the same CDR3. The chain has TRBV28 and TRBJ1-1; TRBD1 is a possible D gene (5 bases). With 6 bases removed from V and 2 bases from J, the gap between germline ends came to 10 bases. In germline, CDR1 is MDHEN, CDR2 SYDVKM. This CDR3 is 13 amino acids long. For the CDR3, the DNA is TGTGCCAGCAGCCTGACAGTTAACACTGAAGCTTTCTTT. It encodes CASSLTVNTEAFF.

CDR3 in amino acids: CASLNRGTVTEAFF. The CDR3 bases are TGTGCCAGTCTTAACAGGGGTACCGTCACTGAAGCTTTCTTT. This chain joins TRBV19 and TRBJ1-1; TRBD1 aligns across 7 bases. This CDR3 comprises 14 residues. CDR1 is LNHDA, CDR2 SQIVND, per germline (reference sequence). V lost 8 bases to trimming and J lost 4 bases; unmatched junction nucleotides: 10.

This chain joins TRBV7-9 and TRBJ2-7; 9 bases agree with TRBD1. The J segment lost 6 bases and the V segment lost 3 bases, leaving 6 bases of the junction unmatched. Germline V lookup: CDR1 SEHNR, CDR2 FQNEAQ (reference sequence). The length of the CDR3 is 14 residues. The CDR3 here is CASSFRDRVGEQYF. CDR3 nucleotides: TGTGCCAGCAGCTTCCGGGACAGGGTAGGCGAGCAGTACTTC.

CDR3 region: CASSPRQGALNGYTF. The DNA of the CDR3 is TGTGCCAGCAGCCCCCGACAGGGGGCGCTTAATGGCTACACCTTC. This chain links TRBV7-2 with TRBJ1-2; 10 bases fit TRBD1. The CDR3 spans 15 residues. Unmatched junction bases numbered 9, after V lost 5 bases and J lost 6 bases. In germline, CDR1 is SGHTA, CDR2 FQGNSA.

This rearrangement joins TRBV5-1 to TRBJ2-3; 7 bases align to TRBD2. This CDR3 contains 15 residues. Unmatched junction bases numbered 4, after V lost 2 bases and J lost 1 base. Germline lookup yields CDR1 SGHRS and CDR2 YFSETQ. The CDR3 DNA is TGCGCCAGCAGCTTCAGCGGGGACCGCACAGATACGCAGTATTTT. It encodes CASSFSGDRTDTQYF.

V usage is TRBV9 and J usage is TRBJ1-1; D remains ambiguous. CDR3 length equals 12 residues. Deletions cut 3 bases from V and 4 bases from J, with 7 bases between. CDR1 and CDR2 from the germline V gene are SGDLS and YYNGEE. The CDR3 DNA follows: TGTGCCAGCAGCGGAGGATCCACTGAAGCTTTCTTT. Amino acid sequence: CASSGGSTEAFF.

The chain links TRBV3-1 (or the pseudogene TRBV3-2) to TRBJ2-7; unclear D gene. The germline V and J ends were trimmed by 4 bases and 6 bases, with 10 bases remaining between them. Germline V gene data show CDR1 as LGHDT and CDR2 as YNNKEL (reference sequence). CDR3 size: 12 residues. CDR3 sequence: CASSRFVGEQYF. CDR3 nucleotides: TGTGCCAGCAGCCGATTTGTTGGCGAGCAGTACTTC.

The V gene is TRBV3-1 (or the pseudogene TRBV3-2), the J gene TRBJ1-2; D gene ambiguous. The CDR3 totals 15 residues. Germline V lookup: CDR1 LGHDT, CDR2 YNNKEL (reference sequence). V lost 5 bases to trimming and J lost 1 base, with 14 bases between them. Here the CDR3 reads CASSSREELNYGYTF. The CDR3 coding sequence is TGTGCCAGCAGCTCTCGGGAAGAGCTTAACTATGGCTACACCTTC.

With respect to this clone: The sample contains more than one DNA sequence encoding this CDR3. V usage is TRBV6-5 and J usage is TRBJ1-2; 8 bases line up with TRBD1. The length of the CDR3 is 15 residues. Germline V lookup: CDR1 MNHEY, CDR2 SVGAGI. V gave up 0 bases and J gave up 3 bases; unmatched junction bases: 3. The CDR3: CASSYSGQGDYGYTF. CDR3 DNA: TGTGCCAGCAGTTACTCTGGACAGGGTGACTATGGCTACACCTTC.

The chain links TRBV5-4 to TRBJ1-2; 9 nucleotides align to TRBD1. Germline values: CDR1 SGHNT, CDR2 YYREEE (reference sequence). The CDR3 has 15 amino acids. V lost 4 bases and J lost 7; bases outside the gene matches: 11. CDR3 nucleotide sequence: TGTGCCAGCAGCATTAGACAGGGGGTTCTCTCTGGCTACACCTTC. Its translation: CASSIRQGVLSGYTF.

The rearrangement links TRBV5-6 to TRBJ1-2; D gene ambiguous. Germline V gene data show CDR1 as SGHDT and CDR2 as YYEEEE. Trimming shortened V by 5 bases and J by 4 bases, and 12 bases separated the two germline ends. The length of the CDR3 is 13 residues. The CDR3 reads CASRTPGVYGYTF. The CDR3 DNA follows: TGTGCCAGCAGAACCCCGGGAGTCTATGGCTACACCTTC. Variable domain in full (rest from reference TRBV5-6 and TRBJ1-2): DAGVTQSPTHLIKTRGQQVTLRCSPKSGHDTVSWYQQALGQGPQFIFQYYEEEERQRGNFPDRFSGHQFPNYSSELNVNALLLGDSALYLCASRTPGVYGYTFGSGTRLTVV.

The chain employs TRBV7-9 and TRBJ1-5, with D unclear. The V and J ends lost 3 bases and 11 bases respectively, with 11 bases between them. The length of the CDR3 is 12 residues. Germline lookup yields CDR1 SEHNR and CDR2 FQNEAQ (reference sequence). This CDR3 is CASSLSGVTQHF. The CDR3 DNA reads TGTGCCAGCAGCTTGAGTGGGGTTACCCAGCATTTT. The full variable domain, completed using reference TRBV7-9 and TRBJ1-5, is DTGVSQNPRHKITKRGQNVTFRCDPISEHNRLYWYRQTLGQGPEFLTYFQNEAQLEKSRLLSDRFSAERPKGSFSTLEIQRTEQGDSAMYLCASSLSGVTQHFGDGTRLSIL.

The chain joins TRBV9 to TRBJ2-7; TRBD1 agrees at 7 bases. V gave up 4 bases and J gave up 2 bases; unmatched junction bases: 9. The CDR3 has 15 amino acids. Germline CDR1 is SGDLS and CDR2 is YYNGEE. The CDR3 sequence is CASSPQAGGAYEQYF. Here the CDR3 DNA reads TGTGCCAGCAGCCCCCAGGCAGGGGGAGCCTACGAGCAGTACTTC.

CDR3 loop: CASRWRGRYEQFF. CDR3 in DNA: TGTGCCAGCAGATGGCGGGGGCGGTATGAGCAGTTCTTC. The V call is TRBV12-3 or TRBV12-4, the J call TRBJ2-1, with D possibly TRBD2 on 7 matching bases. This CDR3 spans 13 amino acids. V lost 6 bases and J 8 bases, leaving 14 bases between the germline ends.

The chain links TRBV27 to TRBJ2-4; tentatively, D is TRBD1 or TRBD2 (5 bases each). V was cut by 6 bases and J by 8 bases, with 17 bases left in between. The CDR3 extends over 14 amino acids. CDR1 is MNHEY and CDR2 is SMNVEV in the germline V gene (reference sequence). The CDR3 nucleotides read TGTGCCAGCAGGGGACCACTAGTGTGGGACATTCAGTACTTC. This codes for CASRGPLVWDIQYF.

Points on this clone: One junction end disagrees with the germline gene, perhaps due to a read error. The chain carries TRBV10-3 and TRBJ1-1; tentatively, D is TRBD1 (5 bases). The CDR3 consists of 12 residues. Germline values: CDR1 ENHRY, CDR2 SYGVKD. The CDR3 loop reads CAITEGSGEAFF. The CDR3 DNA follows: TGTGCCATCACTGAGGGGTCGGGTGAAGCTTTCTTT.

This chain joins TRBV6-5 and TRBJ1-4, with 9 bases that match TRBD1. Losses at the gene ends were 6 bases for V and 7 bases for J; bases not matched to a gene: 6. Germline CDR1 is MNHEY and CDR2 is SVGAGI. This CDR3 contains 14 residues. The CDR3 protein is CASSTGGLGEKLFF. CDR3 DNA sequence: TGTGCCAGCAGCACAGGGGGCTTGGGTGAAAAACTGTTTTTT.

The J gene is TRBJ1-1, the V gene TRBV5-1; maybe TRBD1 (6 bases). Trimming shortened V by 4 bases and J by 1 base, and 17 bases separated the two germline ends. Germline CDR1 is SGHRS and CDR2 is YFSETQ. This CDR3 has 16 amino acids. CDR3 DNA: TGCGCCAGCAGCCCGGGGCCGACAGGTGGGAACACTGAAGCTTTCTTT. Translating it yields CASSPGPTGGNTEAFF.

DNA of the CDR3: TGTGCCAGCAGCCTAATAGCTGGACAGAGCTCTGGAAACACCATATATTTT. Translation gives CASSLIAGQSSGNTIYF. V is TRBV3-1 (or the pseudogene TRBV3-2) and J is TRBJ1-3; D perhaps matches TRBD1 (6 bases). The germline CDR1 and CDR2 sequences are LGHDT and YNNKEL (reference sequence). V lost 4 bases, J lost 0 bases, and 16 bases lay in between. This CDR3 contains 17 residues.

V is TRBV5-6 and J is TRBJ1-1; 9 bases are shared with TRBD1. The germline V gene encodes CDR1 SGHDT and CDR2 YYEEEE. V lost 3 bases, J lost 4 bases, and 10 bases stayed unmatched. The CDR3 runs to 16 residues. CDR3 in amino acids: CASSSTGGFERTEAFF. The CDR3 bases are TGTGCCAGCAGCTCGACAGGGGGGTTTGAACGCACTGAAGCTTTCTTT.

The chain uses TRBV20-1 and TRBJ1-2; 7 bases are shared with TRBD1. Trimming removed 3 bases from V and 3 bases from J; junction bases left unmatched: 7. Per the germline V gene, CDR1 is DFQATT and CDR2 is SNEGSKA (reference sequence). This CDR3 spans 14 amino acids. CDR3 amino acids: CSASLQGGYYGYTF. CDR3 sequence (DNA): TGCAGTGCTAGTCTCCAGGGGGGTTACTATGGCTACACCTTC.

The chain has TRBV4-1 and TRBJ1-5; no firm D call. The CDR3 runs 13 residues. Between the trimmed V and J ends, which lost 1 base and 1 base, there was a span of 2 bases. Germline lookup yields CDR1 MGHRA and CDR2 YSYEKL. The CDR3: CASSQVSNQPQHF. The CDR3 coding sequence is TGCGCCAGCAGCCAAGTCAGCAATCAGCCCCAGCATTTT.

This sequence joins TRBV5-6 and TRBJ2-5, with 8 positions matching TRBD1. The CDR3 has 17 residues. V shed 4 bases and J 3 bases; nucleotides not matched to a gene: 14. Germline V lookup: CDR1 SGHDT, CDR2 YYEEEE. CDR3 region: CASSEPGQGAREETQYF. CDR3 nucleotide sequence: TGTGCCAGCAGCGAACCCGGGCAGGGGGCGAGGGAAGAGACCCAGTACTTC.

This clone was recorded once. The chain employs TRBV14 and TRBJ2-6; D unclear. Between the trimmed V and J ends, which lost 3 bases and 0 bases, there was a span of 6 bases. Germline V lookup: CDR1 SGHDN, CDR2 FVKESK. This CDR3 comprises 15 residues. The CDR3 sequence: CASSQGTSGANVLTF. CDR3 sequence (DNA): TGTGCCAGCAGCCAGGGTACCTCTGGGGCCAACGTCCTGACTTTC.

This clone is a singleton in its sample. This chain joins TRBV3-1 (or the pseudogene TRBV3-2) and TRBJ2-7; D not certain. This CDR3 comprises 15 residues. The ends were cut back, 1 base at V and 2 bases at J, with 12 bases in the middle. CDR1 is LGHDT and CDR2 is YNNKEL in the germline V gene (reference sequence). The CDR3 loop is CASSQVNGLPYEQYF. CDR3 DNA: TGTGCCAGCAGCCAAGTTAACGGTTTACCCTACGAGCAGTACTTC.

The genes are TRBV5-6 and TRBJ1-5; perhaps TRBD1 as D (5 bases). Germline V CDR1 and CDR2: SGHDT, YYEEEE. Trimming pared 0 bases from V and 2 bases from J, leaving 9 bases between. CDR3 length: 15 amino acids. Here the CDR3 reads CASSLAQGRNQPQHF. The CDR3 bases are TGTGCCAGCAGCTTGGCCCAGGGCCGCAATCAGCCCCAGCATTTT.

The rearrangement links TRBV27 to TRBJ2-7; D is perhaps TRBD2 (6 bases). V was clipped by 5 bases and J by 0 bases, with 26 bases between them. From germline, CDR1 is MNHEY and CDR2 SMNVEV (reference sequence). The CDR3 runs to 19 residues. The CDR3: CASSPTWIGTEMSSYEQYF. The CDR3, as DNA: TGTGCCAGCAGTCCCACCTGGATTGGGACTGAAATGAGCTCCTACGAGCAGTACTTC.

The chain recombines TRBV5-8 with TRBJ2-3, with 8 bases that match TRBD2. The length of the CDR3 is 16 residues. The germline gives CDR1 SGHTS, CDR2 YDEGEE. After removal of 1 base from V and 1 base from J, the junction contained 5 bases not matched to a gene. CDR3 in DNA: TGTGCCAGCAGCTTGCTTATCGGGGGGGGCACAGATACGCAGTATTTT. The encoded protein is CASSLLIGGGTDTQYF.

V is TRBV19 and J is TRBJ2-2, with 10 bases aligning to TRBD1. Per germline, CDR1 LNHDA and CDR2 SQIVND (reference sequence). The CDR3 covers 15 residues. The V segment lost 10 bases and the J segment 3 bases; nucleotides outside the gene matches: 8. CDR3 sequence: CATGIGTGDTGELFF. DNA of the CDR3: TGTGCCACGGGGATAGGGACAGGGGACACCGGGGAGCTGTTTTTT.